This TCR beta chain was recorded in a study of T cell responses to AZD1222 COVID-19 vaccine. Study background: Second doses that came at about 4 or about 12 weeks were put together. General study findings and limits: Vaccination with two AZD1222 doses was followed by a rise in Spike-specific TCR breadth and depth. Only five to seven AZD1222 recipients were seropositive at baseline.

The repertoire was sequenced with immunoSEQ multiplex PCR; TCRdb's copy has only in-frame clones and lacks some. Of fewer than 120,000 clones listed, 80% to 95% are singletons. The CDR3 length is 16 residues. The V gene lost 2 bases and the J gene lost 0 bases, with 11 bases spanning the gap. From germline, CDR1 is MDHEN and CDR2 SYDVKM. A remark on this clone: Its antigen is unidentified.

This chain joins TRBV28 and TRBJ1-3; D unresolved. Sequences were derived from peripheral blood, sampled on day 0 of AZD1222 vaccination. The sequence derives from an adult in good health. As DNA, the CDR3 is TGTGCCAGCAGTTTAACCCCTCGCAGCTCTGGAAACACCATATATTTT. Translation: CASSLTPRSSGNTIYF.